This T cell receptor (beta chain) was recovered during a study of response to subunit inactivated influenza vaccine. The V and J ends lost 3 bases and 9 bases, in that order; junction bases with no gene match: 10. Germline CDR1 and CDR2: SGDLS and YYNGEE. The CDR3 covers 16 residues. This clonotype was detected only a few times. Its antigen is currently unknown. Study-wide points: Authors suggested each seasonal flu vaccination may recruit only limited numbers of new T cells.

One entry per CDR3 protein results from TCRdb running MiXCR on the RT-PCR reads. This table has more than 500,000 distinct CDR3 sequences, approximately 10% appearing once. This same sample was also part of a study on T cells expressing NK-cell markers. That source adds: Making the TCR beta cDNA relied on 5'RACE template switching with UMIs. Sorted CD3+CD56-NKG2C+, CD3+CD56+NKG2C+ and CD3+CD56+NKG2C- T cells supplied the TCR beta repertoires. Among eight sequenced donors, seven carried HCMV seropositivity while one was seronegative. Topping the CD3+CD56-NKG2C+ fraction as well were these clonotypes, in a few donors.

The sequencing used PBMCs from blood, collected on the day of vaccination. The sequence was collected from a man in his fifties or sixties who received an inactivated influenza vaccine. The chain uses TRBV9 and TRBJ2-1, with 12 bases lining up with TRBD2. The CDR3 loop reads CASSATLAGGHIEQFF. CDR3 DNA: TGTGCCAGCAGCGCAACCCTAGCGGGGGGGCACATTGAGCAGTTCTTC.